This T cell receptor beta chain is from a study of blood T cell repertoires in COVID-19. In the study overall: Samples taken during acute and convalescent COVID-19 were collected in the United States, Italy and Spain.

The CDR3 contains 14 residues. Germline V lookup: CDR1 SNHLY, CDR2 FYNNEI. V lost 4 bases and J lost 7, with 14 bases in between. Clinical history reported by participants formed the basis on which cohorts were assigned. Per the authors' pipeline: For nucleated cells, counts were estimated from reference gene primer amplification. Measured with immunoSEQ multiplex PCR; TCRdb has only the in-frame clones, and not every one. Clone size and the V and J calls come from that table; the DNA yielded D and trimming. This table holds hundreds of thousands of clones, about 90% found once. Sequencing input: PBMCs or T cells enriched from blood (not recorded which). This sequence was found in a woman under 40 who had recovered from COVID-19. The rearrangement uses TRBV2 and TRBJ1-5, with D unclear. CDR3 sequence (DNA): TGTGCCAGCAGTGCAGCTTACAGTCGGCAGCCCCAGCATTTT. It specifies CASSAAYSRQPQHF. Full variable domain (outside the CDR3, taken from reference TRBV2 and TRBJ1-5): EPEVTQTPSHQVTQMGQEVILRCVPISNHLYFYWYRQILGQKVEFLVSFYNNEISEKSEIFDDQFSVERPDGSNFTLKIRSTKLEDSAMYFCASSAAYSRQPQHFGDGTRLSIL.